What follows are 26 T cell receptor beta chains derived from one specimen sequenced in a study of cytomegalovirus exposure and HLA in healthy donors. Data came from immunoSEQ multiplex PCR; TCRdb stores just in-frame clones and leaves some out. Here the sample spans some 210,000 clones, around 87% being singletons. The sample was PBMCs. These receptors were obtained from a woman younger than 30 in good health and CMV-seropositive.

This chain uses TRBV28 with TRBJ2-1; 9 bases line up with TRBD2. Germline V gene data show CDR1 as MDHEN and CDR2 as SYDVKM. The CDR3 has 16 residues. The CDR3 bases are TGTGCAACGGGACTAGCCGCAGCACGACTGTACAATGAGCAGTTCTTC. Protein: CATGLAAARLYNEQFF. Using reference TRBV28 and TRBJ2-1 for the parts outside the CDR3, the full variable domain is DVKVTQSSRYLVKRTGEKVFLECVQDMDHENMFWYRQDPGLGLRLIYFSYDVKMKEKGDIPEGYSVSREKKERFSLILESASTNQTSMYLCATGLAAARLYNEQFFGPGTRLTVL.

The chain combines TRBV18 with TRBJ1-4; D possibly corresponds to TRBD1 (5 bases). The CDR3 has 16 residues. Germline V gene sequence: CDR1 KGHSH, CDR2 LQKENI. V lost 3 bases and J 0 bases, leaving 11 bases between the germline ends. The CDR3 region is CASSPRQQATNEKLFF. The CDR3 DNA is TGTGCCAGCTCACCTAGACAGCAGGCAACTAATGAAAAACTGTTTTTT.

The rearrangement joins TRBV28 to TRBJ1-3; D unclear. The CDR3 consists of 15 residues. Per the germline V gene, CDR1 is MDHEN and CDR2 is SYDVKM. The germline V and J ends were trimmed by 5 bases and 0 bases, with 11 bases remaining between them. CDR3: CASSPPLSSGNTIYF. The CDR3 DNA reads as TGTGCCAGCAGTCCCCCCTTGAGCTCTGGAAACACCATATATTTT. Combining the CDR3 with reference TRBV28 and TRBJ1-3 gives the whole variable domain DVKVTQSSRYLVKRTGEKVFLECVQDMDHENMFWYRQDPGLGLRLIYFSYDVKMKEKGDIPEGYSVSREKKERFSLILESASTNQTSMYLCASSPPLSSGNTIYFGEGSWLTVV.

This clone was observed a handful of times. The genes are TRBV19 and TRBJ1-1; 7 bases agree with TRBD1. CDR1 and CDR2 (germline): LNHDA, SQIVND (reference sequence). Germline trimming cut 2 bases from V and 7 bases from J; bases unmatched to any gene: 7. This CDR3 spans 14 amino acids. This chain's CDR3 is CASSIRGTEVEAFF. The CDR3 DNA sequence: TGTGCCAGTAGTATACGTGGGACAGAGGTTGAAGCTTTCTTT.

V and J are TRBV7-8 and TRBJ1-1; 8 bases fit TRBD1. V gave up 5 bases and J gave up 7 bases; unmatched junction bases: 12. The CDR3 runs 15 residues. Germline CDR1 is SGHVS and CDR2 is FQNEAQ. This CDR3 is CASSPSPPGQDEAFF. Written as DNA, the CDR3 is TGTGCCAGCAGCCCTAGTCCACCGGGACAGGATGAAGCTTTCTTT.

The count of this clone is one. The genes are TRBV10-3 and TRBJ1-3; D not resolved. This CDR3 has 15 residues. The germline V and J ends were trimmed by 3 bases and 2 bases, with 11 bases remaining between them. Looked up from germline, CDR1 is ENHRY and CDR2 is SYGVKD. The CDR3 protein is CAISEGRSAGNTIYF. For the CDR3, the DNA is TGTGCCATCAGTGAAGGTCGGAGTGCTGGAAACACCATATATTTT.

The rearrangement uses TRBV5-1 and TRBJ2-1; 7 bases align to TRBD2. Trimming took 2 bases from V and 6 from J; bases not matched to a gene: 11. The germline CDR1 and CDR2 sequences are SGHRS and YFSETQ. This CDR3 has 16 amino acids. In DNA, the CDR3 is TGCGCCAGCAGCTTTAACGCGGCGGGAGTGGGCAATGAGCAGTTCTTC. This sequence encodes CASSFNAAGVGNEQFF.

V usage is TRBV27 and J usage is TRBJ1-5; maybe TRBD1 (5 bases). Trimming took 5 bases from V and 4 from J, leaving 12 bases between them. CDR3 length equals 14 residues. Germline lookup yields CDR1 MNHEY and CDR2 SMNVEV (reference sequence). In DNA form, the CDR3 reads TGTGCCAGCAGTGGCAATGGGGCAAATCAGCCCCAGCATTTT. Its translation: CASSGNGANQPQHF.

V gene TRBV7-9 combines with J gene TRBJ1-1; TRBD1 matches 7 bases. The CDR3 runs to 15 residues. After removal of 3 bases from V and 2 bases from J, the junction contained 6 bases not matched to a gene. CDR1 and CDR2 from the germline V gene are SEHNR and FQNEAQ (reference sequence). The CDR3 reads CASSFGAGGNTEAFF. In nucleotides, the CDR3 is TGTGCCAGCAGCTTCGGAGCAGGGGGAAACACTGAAGCTTTCTTT. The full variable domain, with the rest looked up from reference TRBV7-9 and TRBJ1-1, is DTGVSQNPRHKITKRGQNVTFRCDPISEHNRLYWYRQTLGQGPEFLTYFQNEAQLEKSRLLSDRFSAERPKGSFSTLEIQRTEQGDSAMYLCASSFGAGGNTEAFFGQGTRLTVV.

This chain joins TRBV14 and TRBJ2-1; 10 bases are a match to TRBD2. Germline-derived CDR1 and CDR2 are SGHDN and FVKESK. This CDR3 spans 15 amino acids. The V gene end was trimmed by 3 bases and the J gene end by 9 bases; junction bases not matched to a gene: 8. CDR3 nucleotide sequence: TGTGCCAGCAGCCATTTTGGGACTAGCGAGGGTGAGCAGTTCTTC. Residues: CASSHFGTSEGEQFF.

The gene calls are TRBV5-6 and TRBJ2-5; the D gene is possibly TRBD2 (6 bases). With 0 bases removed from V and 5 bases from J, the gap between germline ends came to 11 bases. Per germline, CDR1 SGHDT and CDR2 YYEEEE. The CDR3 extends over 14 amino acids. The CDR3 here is CASSLGGVRETQYF. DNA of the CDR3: TGTGCCAGCAGCTTGGGGGGGGTCCGGGAGACCCAGTACTTC.

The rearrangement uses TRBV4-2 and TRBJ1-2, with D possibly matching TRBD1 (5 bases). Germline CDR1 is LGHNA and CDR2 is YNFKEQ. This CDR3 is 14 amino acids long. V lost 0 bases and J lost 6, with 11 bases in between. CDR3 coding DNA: TGTGCCAGCAGCCAAGACCCTGGGGGGAATGGCTACACCTTC. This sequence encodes CASSQDPGGNGYTF.

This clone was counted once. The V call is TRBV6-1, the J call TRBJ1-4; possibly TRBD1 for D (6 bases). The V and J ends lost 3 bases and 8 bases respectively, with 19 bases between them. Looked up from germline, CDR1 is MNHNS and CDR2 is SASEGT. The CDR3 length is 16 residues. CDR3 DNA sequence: TGTGCCAGCAGTGATTGGAACAGGGAGTTATACGAAAAACTGTTTTTT. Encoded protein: CASSDWNRELYEKLFF.

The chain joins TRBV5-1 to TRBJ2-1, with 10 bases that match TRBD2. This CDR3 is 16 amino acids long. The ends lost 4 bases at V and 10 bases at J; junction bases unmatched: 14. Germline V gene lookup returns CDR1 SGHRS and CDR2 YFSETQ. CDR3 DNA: TGCGCCAGCAGCCCGAACATCCTAGCGGGAGTTAGCGAGCAGTTCTTC. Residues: CASSPNILAGVSEQFF. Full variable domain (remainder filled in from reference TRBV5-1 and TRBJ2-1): KAGVTQTPRYLIKTRGQQVTLSCSPISGHRSVSWYQQTPGQGLQFLFEYFSETQRNKGNFPGRFSGRQFSNSRSEMNVSTLELGDSALYLCASSPNILAGVSEQFFGPGTRLTVL.

Here the CDR3 DNA reads TGTGCCAGCAGTCGGCCCCCCAGGGATGAGCAGTTCTTC. This sequence encodes CASSRPPRDEQFF. The rearrangement links TRBV6-6 to TRBJ2-1, with D possibly matching TRBD1 (5 bases). CDR3 length: 13 residues. The germline CDR1 and CDR2 sequences are MNHNY and SVGAGI (reference sequence). The V gene lost 5 bases and the J gene lost 8 bases, with 13 bases spanning the gap.

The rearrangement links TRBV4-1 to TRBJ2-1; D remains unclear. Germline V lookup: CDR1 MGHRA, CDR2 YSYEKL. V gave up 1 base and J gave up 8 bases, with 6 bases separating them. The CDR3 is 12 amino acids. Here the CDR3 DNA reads TGCGCCAGCAGCCAAGGTAGTTATGAGCAGTTCTTC. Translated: CASSQGSYEQFF.

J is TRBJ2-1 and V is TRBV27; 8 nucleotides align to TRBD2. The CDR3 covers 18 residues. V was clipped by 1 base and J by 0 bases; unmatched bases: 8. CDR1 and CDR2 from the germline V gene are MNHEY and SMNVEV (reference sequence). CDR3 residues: CASSLFMSGGDSYNEQFF. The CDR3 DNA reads TGTGCCAGCAGTTTATTCATGAGCGGGGGCGACTCCTACAATGAGCAGTTCTTC.

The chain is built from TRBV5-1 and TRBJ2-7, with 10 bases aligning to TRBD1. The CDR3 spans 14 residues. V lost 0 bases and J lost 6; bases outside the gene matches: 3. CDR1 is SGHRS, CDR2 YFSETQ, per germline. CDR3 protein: CASSLGTGGGEQYF. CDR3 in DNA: TGCGCCAGCAGCTTGGGGACAGGGGGAGGCGAGCAGTACTTC.

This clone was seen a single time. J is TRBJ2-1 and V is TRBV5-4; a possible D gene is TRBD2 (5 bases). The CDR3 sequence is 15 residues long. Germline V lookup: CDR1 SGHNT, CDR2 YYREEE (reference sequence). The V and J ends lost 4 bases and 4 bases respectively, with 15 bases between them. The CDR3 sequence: CASSPGWTEYNEQFF. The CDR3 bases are TGTGCCAGCAGCCCTGGCTGGACTGAATACAATGAGCAGTTCTTC.

The CDR3 DNA follows: TGTGCCAGCAGTTTATCTGCCGGGACAGTCTACGAGCAGTACTTC. Protein product: CASSLSAGTVYEQYF. V and J are TRBV27 and TRBJ2-7; TRBD1 matches 7 bases. V shed 0 bases, J shed 3 bases, and the junction held 5 bases outside the gene matches. This CDR3 region has 15 residues. Germline V CDR1 and CDR2: MNHEY, SMNVEV (reference sequence).

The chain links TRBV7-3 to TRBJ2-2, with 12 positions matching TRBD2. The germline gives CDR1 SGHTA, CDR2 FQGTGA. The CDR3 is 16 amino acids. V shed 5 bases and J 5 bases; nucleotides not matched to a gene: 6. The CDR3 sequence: CASSARLAGETGELFF. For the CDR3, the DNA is TGTGCCAGCAGCGCACGACTAGCGGGAGAGACCGGGGAGCTGTTTTTT.

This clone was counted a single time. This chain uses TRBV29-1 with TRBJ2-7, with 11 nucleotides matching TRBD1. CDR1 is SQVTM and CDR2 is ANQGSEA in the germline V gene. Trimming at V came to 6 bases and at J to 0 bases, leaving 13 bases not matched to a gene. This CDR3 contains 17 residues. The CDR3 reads CSVDGVGQGDSSYEQYF. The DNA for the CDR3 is TGCAGCGTAGATGGGGTGGGACAGGGGGACAGCTCCTACGAGCAGTACTTC.

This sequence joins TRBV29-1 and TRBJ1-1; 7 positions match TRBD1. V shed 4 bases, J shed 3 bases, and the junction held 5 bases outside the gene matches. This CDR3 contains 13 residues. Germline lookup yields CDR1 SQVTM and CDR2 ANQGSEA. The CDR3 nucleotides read TGCAGCGTTGTAGGGGGCTGGGACACTGAAGCTTTCTTT. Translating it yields CSVVGGWDTEAFF.

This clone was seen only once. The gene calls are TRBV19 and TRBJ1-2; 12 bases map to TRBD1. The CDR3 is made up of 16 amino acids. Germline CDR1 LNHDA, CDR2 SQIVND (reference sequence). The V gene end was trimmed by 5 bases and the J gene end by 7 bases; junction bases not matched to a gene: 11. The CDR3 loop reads CASSPAGQGAFGGYTF. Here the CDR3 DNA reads TGTGCCAGTAGTCCAGCGGGACAGGGGGCGTTTGGTGGCTACACCTTC.

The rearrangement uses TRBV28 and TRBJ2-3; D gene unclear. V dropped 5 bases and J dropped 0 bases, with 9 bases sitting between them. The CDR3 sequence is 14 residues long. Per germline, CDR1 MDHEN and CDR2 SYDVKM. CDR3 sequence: CASSPRGSTDTQYF. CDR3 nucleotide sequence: TGTGCCAGCAGTCCTAGAGGTAGCACAGATACGCAGTATTTT.

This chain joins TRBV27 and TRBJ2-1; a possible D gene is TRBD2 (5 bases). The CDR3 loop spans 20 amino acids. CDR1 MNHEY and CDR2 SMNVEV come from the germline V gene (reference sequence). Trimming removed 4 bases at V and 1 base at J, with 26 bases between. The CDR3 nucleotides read TGTGCCAGCAGTTCTGGCCCTAGAGGAGGACTTCTCGGTTCCTACAATGAGCAGTTCTTC. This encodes CASSSGPRGGLLGSYNEQFF.